Listed below are T cell receptor beta chains from one sample, sequenced in a study of blood T cell repertoires in COVID-19. Measured with immunoSEQ multiplex PCR; TCRdb has only the in-frame clones, and not every one. The sample includes 210,000 or so clones, approximately 80% of them seen just once. Sequenced input: PBMCs or T cells enriched from blood (not recorded which). The receptors shown here come from a woman between 50 and 59 years old with acute COVID-19. Each CDR3 is given with its conserved first and last residue. The D gene is left open where the match is weak.

V gene,J gene,D gene,CDR3 protein
TRBV7-2,TRBJ2-1,TRBD2,CASSLRTSGPNEQFF
TRBV7-2,TRBJ1-2,NA,CASSLEGGHGYTF
TRBV28,TRBJ1-2,TRBD1,CASSPGQTNYGYTF
TRBV4-3,TRBJ1-6,NA,CASSQESGSPLHF
TRBV2,TRBJ2-3,NA,CASSESGTLRNTDTQYF
TRBV27,TRBJ2-7,TRBD2,CASSQGLAGHEQYF
TRBV7-2,TRBJ1-2,NA,CASSLREGYGYTF
TRBV3-1/TRBV3-2,TRBJ1-1,NA,CASSHYSPGGFKDHTEAFF
TRBV7-3,TRBJ2-3,TRBD2,CASSQLAGLTDTQYF
TRBV19,TRBJ2-6,TRBD2,CASSPGGTGANVLTF
TRBV5-1,TRBJ2-5,TRBD1,CASSSTGVQETQYF
TRBV14,TRBJ1-6,NA,CASSQGNYPALHF
TRBV3-1/TRBV3-2,TRBJ1-3,NA,CASSPPGSSGNTIYF
TRBV9,TRBJ2-1,NA,CASSVGENEQFF
TRBV28,TRBJ1-1,NA,CASSTRVRTEAFF
TRBV7-2,TRBJ2-2,NA,CASSLGLGQRVGELFF
TRBV11-2,TRBJ2-7,NA,CASSFLAGRAYEQYF
TRBV4-1,TRBJ2-5,TRBD1,CASSQEEGAGETQYF
TRBV3-1/TRBV3-2,TRBJ2-7,NA,CASSPLDGVGEQYF
TRBV28,TRBJ1-4,NA,CASSLLNQGRELFF
TRBV16,TRBJ1-1,TRBD1,CASSQWGQSNTEAFF
TRBV5-5,TRBJ2-2,TRBD2,CASDPSGSTGELFF
TRBV11-2,TRBJ2-5,TRBD2,CASSLTSGVGETQYF
TRBV19,TRBJ1-1,NA,CASSIDRGVLNTEAFF
TRBV7-2,TRBJ1-2,TRBD1,CASSLLPSGGMNYGYTF
TRBV30,TRBJ2-5,TRBD1,CAWRGTGDTETQYF
TRBV7-9,TRBJ1-4,TRBD1,CASSRGQLNEKLFF
TRBV7-2,TRBJ2-7,TRBD2,CASSPTSGKYEQYF
TRBV5-1,TRBJ2-1,TRBD2,CASSLAPGGNEQFF
TRBV5-6,TRBJ1-3,TRBD1,CASSLAGGRGRNTIYF
TRBV7-2,TRBJ2-5,TRBD2,CASSLVSTGPRGVETQYF
TRBV7-7,TRBJ2-1,NA,CASSLATGNEQFF
TRBV5-4,TRBJ2-1,NA,CASTLGLAGAYNEQFF
TRBV30,TRBJ2-7,TRBD2,CAWSQRTSSNYEQYF
TRBV7-9,TRBJ1-2,NA,CASSLGEEANYGYTF
TRBV25-1,TRBJ2-7,NA,CASSAPGSTREQYF
TRBV28,TRBJ1-5,NA,CASRRTGSPTPQHF
TRBV2,TRBJ1-6,NA,CASTERHSYNSPLHF
TRBV5-6,TRBJ2-5,TRBD2,CASSLKAGVSQYF
TRBV18,TRBJ2-7,TRBD1,CASSRGQLEEQYF
TRBV2,TRBJ1-2,TRBD1,CASSGGQGNPYGYTF
TRBV5-1,TRBJ1-2,TRBD1,CASRLGQDLFGGYTF
TRBV19,TRBJ2-3,NA,CASRGLAATTDTQYF
TRBV6-5,TRBJ1-1,TRBD1,CASSSGQGMAFF
TRBV7-8,TRBJ1-2,NA,CASSLGGVRATYGYTF
TRBV19,TRBJ2-2,NA,CASMEGPGELFF
TRBV27,TRBJ2-2,NA,CASSLSGAAGELFF
TRBV10-3,TRBJ1-1,TRBD1,CAIRLVETGANTEAFF
TRBV28,TRBJ2-3,TRBD1,CASSLTGGRTDTQYF
TRBV3-1/TRBV3-2,TRBJ2-3,NA,CASSRGGFRGSEDTQYF
TRBV28,TRBJ2-3,NA,CASSLSQGMSYTQYF
TRBV24-1,TRBJ2-3,TRBD2,CATSDSTSGRDTQYF
TRBV5-5,TRBJ2-2,TRBD1,CASSPRGTGDTGELFF
TRBV9,TRBJ2-5,TRBD1,CASSVGTGTFQETQYF
TRBV19,TRBJ2-3,TRBD2,CASSDSGGARPDTQYF
TRBV6-5,TRBJ1-1,NA,CASTGGDEAFF
TRBV19,TRBJ2-3,TRBD2,CASSIVLASTDTQYF
TRBV4-3,TRBJ1-3,NA,CASSQDLGRPSGNTIYF
TRBV18,TRBJ1-6,TRBD1,CASSPVRQGLSYNSPLHF
TRBV2,TRBJ2-3,TRBD2,CASTLSLAGGQDTQYF